Following are 13 T cell receptor beta chains from one sample sequenced in a study of response to subunit inactivated influenza vaccine. One entry per CDR3 protein, called by TCRdb with MiXCR from the RT-PCR reads. Here the sample spans 450,000 to 600,000 distinct CDR3 sequences, about 17% being singletons. Sequences were derived from CD4+ T cells sorted from PBMCs, sampled less than 30 months after vaccination. Receptors were obtained from a man in his fifties or sixties who received an inactivated influenza vaccine.

This clonotype has ten or more counts. The rearrangement joins TRBV12-3 or TRBV12-4 to TRBJ2-1, with a weak D call TRBD2 (6 bases). V shed 2 bases and J shed 6 bases, with 8 bases lying between them. This CDR3 is built from 13 residues. The CDR3 sequence: CASSLIGGNEQFF. The CDR3 DNA reads as TGTGCCAGCAGTTTAATCGGGGGCAATGAGCAGTTCTTC.

This clonotype came up a few times. The J gene is TRBJ2-1, the V gene TRBV29-1; 11 bases are a match to TRBD2. Looked up from germline, CDR1 is SQVTM and CDR2 is ANQGSEA. This CDR3 contains 17 residues. The J segment lost 1 base and the V segment lost 4 bases, leaving 9 bases of the junction unmatched. CDR3 in amino acids: CSVANLAGGRSYNEQFF. CDR3 DNA sequence: TGCAGCGTTGCAAATCTAGCGGGAGGTAGGTCCTACAATGAGCAGTTCTTC.

This clonotype showed up just a few times. The chain links TRBV24-1 to TRBJ2-5, with D possibly TRBD1 on 5 matching bases. Germline lookup yields CDR1 KGHDR and CDR2 SFDVKD. The ends were cut back, 1 base at V and 4 bases at J, with 12 bases in the middle. The CDR3 length is 15 residues. The CDR3 DNA sequence: TGTGCCACCAGTGATTTCAGACAGAAAGTAGAGACCCAGTACTTC. It codes for CATSDFRQKVETQYF.

The chain uses TRBV10-2 and TRBJ2-7, with 7 bases aligning to TRBD2. The trim removed 3 bases at V and 0 bases at J, leaving 5 bases unmatched. The CDR3 contains 15 residues. CDR1 WSHSY and CDR2 SAAADI come from the germline V gene. In nucleotides, the CDR3 is TGCGCCAGCAGTGATTTATCTAGCGGCTCCTACGAGCAGTACTTC. This sequence encodes CASSDLSSGSYEQYF.

The chain links TRBV29-1 to TRBJ2-2, with TRBD1 identical over 7 bases. The germline CDR1 and CDR2 sequences are SQVTM and ANQGSEA. V lost 5 bases to trimming and J lost 0 bases; unmatched junction nucleotides: 3. The CDR3 has 14 amino acids. In DNA form, the CDR3 reads TGCAGCGTTAGACAGGGCGCGAACACCGGGGAGCTGTTTTTT. It specifies CSVRQGANTGELFF.

This clonotype was detected only a few times. The chain recombines TRBV20-1 with TRBJ1-4; D perhaps matches TRBD1 (5 bases). Germline CDR1 is DFQATT and CDR2 is SNEGSKA (reference sequence). Trimming shortened V by 3 bases and J by 8 bases, and 13 bases separated the two germline ends. The CDR3 consists of 13 residues. The CDR3 DNA follows: TGCAGTGCTAGTGAGGGTGGGGACGAAAAACTGTTTTTT. It codes for CSASEGGDEKLFF.

This clonotype was recorded a few times. V and J are TRBV20-1 and TRBJ2-5; either TRBD1 or TRBD2 may supply D (5 bases each). The CDR3 has 15 amino acids. Trimming took 3 bases from V and 5 from J, leaving 19 bases between them. The germline gives CDR1 DFQATT, CDR2 SNEGSKA (reference sequence). CDR3 region: CSASSSQRGGETQYF. For the CDR3, the DNA is TGCAGTGCTAGTTCTAGCCAGAGGGGTGGTGAGACCCAGTACTTC.

This clonotype appeared a few times. The genes are TRBV12-3 or TRBV12-4 and TRBJ2-5; 7 bases align to TRBD1. The V segment lost 0 bases and the J segment 1 base; nucleotides outside the gene matches: 2. CDR3 size: 15 residues. The CDR3: CASSLAGTVQETQYF. As DNA, the CDR3 is TGTGCCAGCAGTTTAGCGGGGACAGTCCAAGAGACCCAGTACTTC.

The chain uses TRBV4-2 and TRBJ2-3; weak D call: TRBD2 (6 bases). CDR3 size: 12 residues. V was clipped by 4 bases and J by 5 bases, with 7 bases between them. The germline CDR1 and CDR2 sequences are LGHNA and YNFKEQ. CDR3 nucleotide sequence: TGTGCCAGCAGCCCGGAGGGAGATACGCAGTATTTT. It is translated as CASSPEGDTQYF.

In this sample, this clonotype turned up a few times. This chain uses TRBV9 with TRBJ2-1; 9 nucleotides line up with TRBD2. Germline V CDR1 and CDR2: SGDLS, YYNGEE. The CDR3 runs 16 residues. With 2 bases clipped from V and 3 bases from J, the junction kept 6 bases outside the gene matches. As DNA, the CDR3 is TGTGCCAGCAGCGTTGGGGCTAGCGGGGACTACAATGAGCAGTTCTTC. Its translation: CASSVGASGDYNEQFF.

This clonotype occurred a few times. The V and J genes are TRBV12-3 or TRBV12-4 and TRBJ2-2; D not resolved. Trimming removed 7 bases at V and 7 bases at J, with 16 bases between. This CDR3 is built from 14 residues. As DNA, the CDR3 is TGTGCCAGCATTTCGGGTTATCGGGTCGGGGAGCTGTTTTTT. As protein: CASISGYRVGELFF.

A note on this clonotype: The junction and the germline gene differ at one end; a read error may be behind it. This chain joins TRBV3-1 and TRBJ2-1, with unresolved D. CDR3 length: 13 residues. CDR1 is LGHDT, CDR2 YNNKEL, per germline (reference sequence). CDR3 coding DNA: TGTGCCAGCAGCCAACCCCCCCCGGCATTTGCGGCTTTC. Translation gives CASSQPPPAFAAF.

The rearrangement links TRBV11-2 to TRBJ2-3; TRBD1 aligns across 7 bases. The CDR3 has 15 residues. Germline CDR1 reads SGHAT; CDR2 reads FQNNGV. V shed 5 bases and J 2 bases; nucleotides not matched to a gene: 7. The CDR3 region is CASSQRQGVTDTQYF. DNA of the CDR3: TGTGCCAGCAGCCAACGGCAGGGGGTCACAGATACGCAGTATTTT.